The 25 T cell receptor beta chains presented below share a single source sample, sequenced in a study of identical twins. TCRdb reprocessed the 5' RACE reads with MiXCR, giving one entry per CDR3 protein. The data show hundreds of thousands of distinct CDR3 sequences, 12% seen once. The same specimen was also included in a second study, on yellow fever vaccine responses in identical twins.

Sequencing was performed on CD8+ T cells sorted from blood. Every receptor here comes from a woman aged 18-35 years in good health.

The chain combines TRBV6-5 with TRBJ2-7, with a weak D call TRBD2 (5 bases). Trimming removed 2 bases at V and 7 bases at J, with 21 bases between. Looked up from germline, CDR1 is MNHEY and CDR2 is SVGAGI. The CDR3 contains 16 residues. CDR3 bases: TGTGCCAGCAGTTACGAAGGACCGTCCAGATCGGGGGAGCAGTACTTC. Translation gives CASSYEGPSRSGEQYF.

V and J are TRBV24-1 and TRBJ2-3, with D perhaps TRBD2 (6 bases). The CDR3 has 17 amino acids. V lost 5 bases and J lost 5, with 22 bases in between. CDR1 is KGHDR, CDR2 SFDVKD, per germline. For the CDR3, the DNA is TGTGCCACCAGTGGGTCGCGAGACGGGAGAATTGGAGATACGCAGTATTTT. It translates to CATSGSRDGRIGDTQYF.

The V gene is TRBV27, the J gene TRBJ2-1; tentative D call: TRBD1 (6 bases). V was clipped by 5 bases and J by 4 bases, with 15 bases between them. This CDR3 region has 15 residues. CDR1 and CDR2 (germline): MNHEY, SMNVEV (reference sequence). The CDR3 nucleotides read TGTGCCAGCAGTACCCCGGGACACGGATACAATGAGCAGTTCTTC. It translates to CASSTPGHGYNEQFF.

The rearrangement joins TRBV7-9 to TRBJ2-5, with TRBD1 matching over 9 bases. V lost 4 bases to trimming and J lost 5 bases; unmatched junction nucleotides: 5. The germline gives CDR1 SEHNR, CDR2 FQNEAQ (reference sequence). The CDR3 contains 14 residues. The CDR3, as DNA: TGTGCCAGCAGCTCCGGACAGGGGTTGGAGACCCAGTACTTC. Translation gives CASSSGQGLETQYF.

The chain is built from TRBV2 and TRBJ2-1; 12 nucleotides match TRBD1. V gave up 4 bases and J gave up 7 bases; unmatched junction bases: 2. Germline CDR1 is SNHLY and CDR2 is FYNNEI. The CDR3 has 14 residues. The CDR3 sequence: CASSAGQGANEQFF. CDR3 bases: TGTGCCAGCAGTGCGGGACAGGGGGCGAATGAGCAGTTCTTC. The full variable domain, in which reference TRBV2 and TRBJ2-1 provide the parts outside the CDR3, is EPEVTQTPSHQVTQMGQEVILRCVPISNHLYFYWYRQILGQKVEFLVSFYNNEISEKSEIFDDQFSVERPDGSNFTLKIRSTKLEDSAMYFCASSAGQGANEQFFGPGTRLTVL.

This clonotype was seen ten or more times. The chain carries TRBV24-1 and TRBJ2-7; D remains ambiguous. In germline, CDR1 is KGHDR, CDR2 SFDVKD. V was cut by 1 base and J by 4 bases, with 4 bases left in between. This CDR3 has 12 residues. Here the CDR3 reads CATSDFGYEQYF. Here the CDR3 DNA reads TGTGCCACCAGTGATTTCGGTTACGAGCAGTACTTC.

In its sample, this clonotype was seen many times. The chain joins TRBV12-3 or TRBV12-4 to TRBJ1-2, with 7 bases fitting TRBD1. The CDR3 is 14 amino acids. V dropped 5 bases and J dropped 5; count of bases not matched to a gene: 8. CDR3 sequence reads: CASSLRTGWYGYTF. The CDR3 coding sequence is TGTGCCAGCAGTCTCCGGACAGGATGGTATGGCTACACCTTC.

The V gene is TRBV24-1, the J gene TRBJ2-7; TRBD1 matches at 8 bases. Germline-derived CDR1 and CDR2 are KGHDR and SFDVKD. V was clipped by 5 bases and J by 4 bases; unmatched bases: 6. This CDR3 has 14 residues. The CDR3 DNA reads as TGTGCCACCAGTGCGAGGACAGGGAAATACGAGCAGTACTTC. Its translation: CATSARTGKYEQYF.

The chain employs TRBV5-1 and TRBJ2-6; TRBD1 matches 8 bases. The V gene's germline CDR1 is SGHRS and CDR2 YFSETQ. After removal of 3 bases from V and 0 bases from J, the junction contained 11 bases not matched to a gene. The length of the CDR3 is 19 residues. The CDR3 DNA follows: TGCGCCAGCAGCTGGATTCCGGGACAGGATATCTCTGGGGCCAACGTCCTGACTTTC. Protein product: CASSWIPGQDISGANVLTF.

This chain links TRBV4-1 with TRBJ2-5; 7 positions match TRBD2. V gave up 1 base and J gave up 3 bases; unmatched junction bases: 2. In germline, CDR1 is MGHRA, CDR2 YSYEKL. The CDR3 is made up of 14 amino acids. CDR3 loop: CASSQVGGEETQYF. DNA for the CDR3: TGCGCCAGCAGCCAAGTGGGGGGGGAAGAGACCCAGTACTTC.

In its sample, this clonotype was seen a few times. V gene TRBV12-3 or TRBV12-4 combines with J gene TRBJ2-3, with D possibly TRBD1 on 5 matching bases. This CDR3 has 16 amino acids. Trimming pared 1 base from V and 2 bases from J, leaving 13 bases between. The CDR3 DNA reads as TGTGCCAGCAGTTTAGGGTTAACAGGTAACACAGATACGCAGTATTTT. It codes for CASSLGLTGNTDTQYF.

The table lists this clonotype with a few counts. The chain is built from TRBV7-2 and TRBJ2-7; 7 nucleotides match TRBD2. V was clipped by 5 bases and J by 4 bases; unmatched bases: 8. Germline CDR1 SGHTA, CDR2 FQGNSA. This CDR3 has 14 amino acids. The CDR3 DNA reads TGTGCCAGCAGCACCGCTGGGGGGGGTTACGAGCAGTACTTC. Translated, it gives CASSTAGGGYEQYF. Looking up the rest from reference TRBV7-2 and TRBJ2-7 gives the full variable domain: GAGVSQSPSNKVTEKGKDVELRCDPISGHTALYWYRQSLGQGLEFLIYFQGNSAPDKSGLPSDRFSAERTGGSVSTLTIQRTQQEDSAVYLCASSTAGGGYEQYFGPGTRLTVT.

J is TRBJ2-3 and V is TRBV7-9, with D maybe TRBD1 (5 bases). The germline V gene encodes CDR1 SEHNR and CDR2 FQNEAQ (reference sequence). The V gene lost 0 bases and the J gene lost 1 base, with 11 bases spanning the gap. The CDR3 consists of 16 residues. Here the CDR3 reads CASSLALMGRTDTQYF. CDR3 nucleotide sequence: TGTGCCAGCAGCTTAGCGCTCATGGGGCGCACAGATACGCAGTATTTT.

In this sample, this clonotype turned up many times. The V call is TRBV5-1, the J call TRBJ1-1, with 8 bases aligning to TRBD1. The CDR3 length is 15 residues. Germline-derived CDR1 and CDR2 are SGHRS and YFSETQ. With V trimmed by 4 bases and J by 4 bases, 9 bases remained unmatched. The CDR3 DNA sequence: TGCGCCAGCAGCACCTCGGGACAGGATCGCACTGAAGCTTTCTTT. It translates to CASSTSGQDRTEAFF.

This clonotype occurred a few times. V is TRBV11-2 and J is TRBJ2-1, with 10 bases lining up with TRBD2. This CDR3 is built from 17 residues. V lost 1 base, J lost 6 bases, and 9 bases stayed unmatched. The V gene's germline CDR1 is SGHAT and CDR2 FQNNGV. CDR3 region: CASSLGASGGRGNEQFF. The CDR3 DNA sequence: TGTGCCAGCAGCTTAGGGGCTAGCGGGGGCCGCGGCAATGAGCAGTTCTTC. The entire variable domain, with the rest obtained from reference TRBV11-2 and TRBJ2-1, is as follows: EAGVAQSPRYKIIEKRQSVAFWCNPISGHATLYWYQQILGQGPKLLIQFQNNGVVDDSQLPKDRFSAERLKGVDSTLKIQPAKLEDSAVYLCASSLGASGGRGNEQFFGPGTRLTVL.

In its sample, this clonotype was seen a few times. This chain uses TRBV28 with TRBJ1-5; no clear D gene. The V end lost 4 bases, the J end lost 7 bases, and 17 bases lay between the germline ends. CDR1 is MDHEN and CDR2 is SYDVKM in the germline V gene. CDR3 length: 15 residues. The CDR3 spells CASSSQRDLRQPQHF. DNA of the CDR3: TGTGCCAGCAGTTCTCAACGGGATCTAAGGCAGCCCCAGCATTTT.

This clonotype was observed a few times. The CDR3 region is CASSELWDTQYF. The CDR3 bases are TGTGCCAGCAGTGAATTGTGGGATACGCAGTATTTT. J is TRBJ2-3 and V is TRBV2; D gene uncertain. V dropped 2 bases and J dropped 6 bases, with 6 bases sitting between them. CDR1 SNHLY and CDR2 FYNNEI come from the germline V gene. The CDR3 contains 12 residues.

This clonotype was detected a few times. The CDR3, as DNA: TGTGCCATCAGTGAAGACAGTAACTATGGCTACACCTTC. It yields the protein CAISEDSNYGYTF. V usage is TRBV10-3 and J usage is TRBJ1-2; D might be TRBD1 (5 bases). The CDR3 totals 13 residues. Germline assignment: CDR1 ENHRY and CDR2 SYGVKD. V lost 3 bases and J lost 1, with 6 bases in between.

This clonotype was detected ten times or more. V is TRBV15 and J is TRBJ1-5; D remains ambiguous. CDR3 length: 14 residues. Germline assignment: CDR1 LNHNV and CDR2 YYDKDF (reference sequence). Trimming cost V 3 bases and J 0 bases, with 6 bases left between them. CDR3 DNA sequence: TGTGCCACCAGCAGGCAGCATAGCAATCAGCCCCAGCATTTT. Protein product: CATSRQHSNQPQHF.

V usage is TRBV6-4 and J usage is TRBJ1-1; unclear D gene. V was trimmed by 0 bases and J by 4 bases, leaving 6 bases between them. The CDR3 extends over 13 amino acids. Germline V CDR1 and CDR2: MRHNA, SNTAGT. The CDR3 loop is CASSDSPGTEAFF. CDR3 sequence (DNA): TGTGCCAGCAGTGACTCGCCAGGCACTGAAGCTTTCTTT.

This clonotype was counted ten times or more. The chain combines TRBV12-3 or TRBV12-4 with TRBJ2-7; TRBD1 matches 7 bases. With 5 bases clipped from V and 9 bases from J, the junction kept 7 bases outside the gene matches. The CDR3 sequence is 12 residues long. The CDR3 DNA sequence: TGTGCCAGCAGTCCGGACAGGCGGCGGCAGTACGTC. Translating gives CASSPDRRRQYV.

Ten or more counts support this clonotype. The rearrangement joins TRBV5-1 to TRBJ1-1; 12 nucleotides line up with TRBD1. CDR1 and CDR2 (germline): SGHRS, YFSETQ. The V gene end was trimmed by 2 bases and the J gene end by 6 bases; junction bases not matched to a gene: 8. CDR3 size: 16 residues. The DNA of the CDR3 is TGCGCCAGCAGCTTTGGGACAGGGGGCTATGTTGCTGAAGCTTTCTTT. This translates into CASSFGTGGYVAEAFF.

The CDR3 is CATLADTGELFF. DNA of the CDR3: TGTGCCACCTTGGCGGACACCGGGGAGCTGTTTTTT. This chain joins TRBV24-1 and TRBJ2-2; D remains unclear. CDR3 size: 12 residues. CDR1 and CDR2 from the germline V gene are KGHDR and SFDVKD. Trimming took 9 bases from V and 3 from J, leaving 7 bases between them.

The chain recombines TRBV6-1 with TRBJ1-4, with TRBD1 matching 7 bases. The germline V gene has CDR1 MNHNS and CDR2 SASEGT. The length of the CDR3 is 15 residues. The V segment lost 5 bases and the J segment 6 bases; nucleotides outside the gene matches: 9. CDR3 amino acids: CASSRQGGPYEKLFF. Written as DNA, the CDR3 is TGTGCCAGCAGTCGACAGGGCGGCCCTTATGAAAAACTGTTTTTT.

The chain combines TRBV19 with TRBJ1-1; D might be TRBD1 (5 bases). This CDR3 is 16 amino acids long. Per germline, CDR1 LNHDA and CDR2 SQIVND (reference sequence). With 3 bases removed from V and 5 bases from J, the gap between germline ends came to 19 bases. DNA of the CDR3: TGTGCCAGTAGTATTGGGGGGTCCCCTCTGGGGACTGAAGCTTTCTTT. Amino acid sequence: CASSIGGSPLGTEAFF.